The clone carrying this TCR beta chain was counted a few times. Its antigen is unknown. Measured with immunoSEQ multiplex PCR; TCRdb has only the in-frame clones, and not every one. Here the sample spans 43,000 or so clones, roughly 65% being singletons. Germline lookup yields CDR1 SGHRS and CDR2 YFSETQ. This CDR3 is 12 amino acids long. V was pared by 1 base and J by 6 bases, with 0 bases of the junction left unmatched. The data were taken from a study of radiotherapy plus CTLA-4 blockade in lung cancer. Across the whole study: Objective responses were observed in 15% to 20% of patients, and disease control was achieved by about 30%. The study's findings and limits: Subsequent to radiotherapy plus ipilimumab, tumor-derived TCR clones underwent expansion in blood.

J is TRBJ2-7 and V is TRBV5-1, with 8 nucleotides matching TRBD2. This clonotype was obtained from a human donor with non-small cell lung cancer who had a partial response to radiotherapy plus ipilimumab. The sample was peripheral blood, taken from a patient treated with radiotherapy plus ipilimumab. CDR3 residues: CASSLTSGEQYF. CDR3 DNA: TGCGCCAGCAGCTTGACTAGCGGCGAGCAGTACTTC.